This TCR beta chain appears in the sequencing data of a study of OX40 agonist ivuxolimab in advanced cancers. Profiled with immunoSEQ multiplex PCR; TCRdb holds only in-frame clones, not every one. The data hold roughly 30,000 clones, with about 90% observed a single time. Germline-derived CDR1 and CDR2 are MNHEY and SMNVEV (reference sequence). The CDR3 sequence is 14 residues long. V gave up 1 base and J gave up 7 bases, with 14 bases separating them. This TCR was recovered from an adult with an advanced solid tumor such as melanoma, head and neck, liver or kidney cancer. Material: CD4+ or CD8+ T cells sorted from blood, obtained in a trial of the OX40 agonist ivuxolimab. The chain has TRBV27 and TRBJ2-7, with D maybe TRBD1 (6 bases). This CDR3 is CASSLLDRLEEQYF. The CDR3 coding sequence is TGTGCCAGCAGTTTATTAGACAGGTTGGAGGAGCAGTACTTC.